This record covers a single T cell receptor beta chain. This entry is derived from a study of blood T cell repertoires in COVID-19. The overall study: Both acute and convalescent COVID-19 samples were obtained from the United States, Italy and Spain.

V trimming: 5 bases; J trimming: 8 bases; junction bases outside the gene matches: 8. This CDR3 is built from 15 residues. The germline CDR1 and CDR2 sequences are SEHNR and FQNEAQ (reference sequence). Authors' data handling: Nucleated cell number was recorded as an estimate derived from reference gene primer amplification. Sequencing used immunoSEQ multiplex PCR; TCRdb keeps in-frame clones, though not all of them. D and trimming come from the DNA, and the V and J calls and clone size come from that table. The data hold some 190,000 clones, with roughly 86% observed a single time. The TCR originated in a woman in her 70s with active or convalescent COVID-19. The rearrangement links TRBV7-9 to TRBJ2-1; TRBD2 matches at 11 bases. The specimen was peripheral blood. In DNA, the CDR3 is TGTGCCAGCAGCCTGACTAGCGGGATCCCCCATGAGCAGTTCTTC. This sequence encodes CASSLTSGIPHEQFF.